This TCR beta chain was retrieved from a study of T cells in Graves' hyperthyroidism and ophthalmopathy. Overall study results and limits: Blood samples included most of the expanded thyroid clonotypes exceeding 0.001.

The germline V gene encodes CDR1 LNHDA and CDR2 SQIVND (reference sequence). Trimming took off 5 bases at V and 5 bases at J, with 18 bases between the two ends. The CDR3 spans 15 residues. As concerns this clonotype: The antigen is unknown.

Uncontrolled infection, other autoimmune disease, pregnancy and lactation each barred patients from inclusion. Researchers took RNA transcripts and amplified the TCR beta CDR3 regions from them. TCR CDR3 regions were first amplified by RT-PCR with HTBI primers. TCRdb passed the multiplex PCR reads through MiXCR, listing each CDR3 protein once. The data hold about 700,000 distinct CDR3 sequences, with 45% observed a single time. The clonotype originates from an adult man with Graves' disease, either hyperthyroidism or ophthalmopathy (not recorded which). The sample was peripheral blood or thyroid tissue (not recorded which). This rearrangement joins TRBV19 to TRBJ2-5; weak D call: TRBD2 (7 bases). DNA of the CDR3: TGTGCCAGTAGTTGGGGGGGCAGGGGCTGGGAGACCCAGTACTTC. Protein product: CASSWGGRGWETQYF.